Listed below are T cell receptor beta chains from one sample, sequenced in a study of OX40 agonist ivuxolimab in advanced cancers. Only in-frame clones appear in the TCRdb table, and some are missing; sequencing was by immunoSEQ multiplex PCR. The sample carries approximately 20,000 clones, about four fifths recorded once. Sequencing was performed on CD4+ or CD8+ T cells sorted from blood, taken in a trial of the OX40 agonist ivuxolimab. These receptors all stem from an adult with an advanced solid tumor such as melanoma, head and neck, liver or kidney cancer. Each CDR3 is given with its conserved first and last residue. A D gene is named only where the DNA matches it firmly. Clone size appears in some rows only: once, few, many, or a class for an expanded clone.

TRBV19	TRBJ2-7	NA	few	CASSFGYEQYF	TGTGCCAGTAGCTTCGGTTACGAGCAGTACTTC
TRBV30	TRBJ2-2	NA	NA	CAWSEGGGHTGELFF	TGTGCCTGGAGTGAGGGCGGCGGCCACACCGGGGAGCTGTTTTTT
TRBV5-1	TRBJ2-3	TRBD2	NA	CASSWNGLAVVTDTQYF	TGCGCCAGCAGCTGGAACGGGCTAGCGGTAGTCACAGATACGCAGTATTTT
TRBV2	TRBJ1-3	TRBD1	few	CASRREQGAPGNTIYF	TGTGCCAGCAGAAGAGAACAGGGGGCTCCCGGAAACACCATATATTTT
TRBV4-3	TRBJ1-5	NA	NA	CASSQDRAGGYSNQPQHF	TGCGCCAGCAGCCAAGATCGGGCGGGGGGCTATAGCAATCAGCCCCAGCATTTT
TRBV21-1	TRBJ2-1	NA	many	CASSNPKEPNRESSYNEQFF	TGTGCCAGCAGCAACCCCAAAGAGCCTAACAGGGAGAGCTCCTACAATGAGCAGTTCTTC
TRBV6-1	TRBJ2-7	NA	NA	CASSEVPLSYEQYF	TGTGCCAGCAGTGAGGTACCACTCTCCTACGAGCAGTACTTC
TRBV4-3	TRBJ2-5	TRBD2	NA	CASSQSGTSGETQYF	TGCGCCAGCAGCCAATCCGGGACTAGCGGGGAGACCCAGTACTTC
TRBV6-5	TRBJ2-1	NA	NA	CASSYGGAGEQFF	TGTGCCAGCAGTTACGGAGGGGCAGGTGAGCAGTTCTTC
TRBV27	TRBJ2-7	TRBD1	NA	CASSSRTGNYEQYF	TGTGCCAGCAGTTCCCGGACAGGGAACTACGAGCAGTACTTC
TRBV23-1	TRBJ2-2	NA	NA	CASRGFAGELFF	TGCGCCAGCAGGGGGTTTGCCGGGGAGCTGTTTTTT
TRBV7-9	TRBJ2-1	NA	NA	CASSLGASEQFF	TGTGCCAGCAGCTTAGGGGCGAGTGAGCAGTTCTTC
TRBV11-3	TRBJ2-1	TRBD1	NA	CASSLGDRGEQFF	TGTGCCAGCAGCTTAGGGGACAGGGGCGAGCAGTTCTTC
TRBV7-1	TRBJ1-1	TRBD1	NA	CASSLGQGTEAFF	TGTGCCAGCAGCTTGGGACAGGGGACTGAAGCTTTCTTT
TRBV7-3	TRBJ2-7	TRBD2	NA	CASRSGTSGVYEQYF	TGTGCCAGCAGATCTGGGACTAGCGGGGTCTACGAGCAGTACTTC
TRBV4-3	TRBJ1-1	NA	NA	CASSQAPLNTEAFF	TGCGCCAGCAGCCAAGCCCCTCTAAACACTGAAGCTTTCTTT
TRBV19	TRBJ2-3	NA	once	CASSIGEGHTDTQYF	TGTGCCAGTAGTATAGGCGAGGGTCACACAGATACGCAGTATTTT
TRBV28	TRBJ2-1	TRBD1	NA	CASTPPDRGLGEQFF	TGTGCCAGCACCCCCCCGGACAGGGGTTTAGGTGAGCAGTTCTTC
TRBV4-2	TRBJ2-7	TRBD2	NA	CASSQGVSGSADEQYF	TGTGCCAGCAGCCAAGGGGTGAGCGGGAGTGCGGACGAGCAGTACTTC
TRBV6-5	TRBJ2-7	NA	medium-sized	CASSPMSGYEQYF	TGTGCCAGCAGCCCCATGAGTGGTTACGAGCAGTACTTC
TRBV4-1	TRBJ2-2	NA	medium-sized	CASSQTGSGELFF	TGCGCCAGCAGCCAGACCGGCTCCGGGGAGCTGTTTTTT
TRBV27	TRBJ1-1	NA	many	CASSLTGLGNTEAFF	TGTGCCAGCAGTTTAACAGGGTTGGGGAACACTGAAGCTTTCTTT
TRBV6-6	TRBJ2-5	NA	NA	CASSYLTRTGQETQYF	TGTGCCAGCAGTTATTTGACGCGGACGGGGCAAGAGACCCAGTACTTC
TRBV11-2	TRBJ2-7	TRBD1	NA	CASSAQDRGDYEQYF	TGTGCCAGCAGCGCCCAGGACAGGGGGGATTACGAGCAGTACTTC
TRBV28	TRBJ1-1	TRBD1	NA	CASSPNRGRTEAFF	TGTGCCAGCAGTCCGAACAGGGGTCGGACTGAAGCTTTCTTT
TRBV28	TRBJ1-3	NA	NA	CASIPFDVPAADTIYF	TGTGCCAGCATTCCCTTCGACGTTCCCGCGGCGGACACCATATATTTT
TRBV19	TRBJ2-1	TRBD2	medium-sized	CASSSGAGGRNEQFF	TGTGCCAGTAGCTCCGGAGCGGGGGGGCGTAATGAGCAGTTCTTC
TRBV18	TRBJ2-5	NA	NA	CASSPSGTSTQETQYF	TGTGCCAGCTCACCATCGGGGACTTCTACTCAAGAGACCCAGTACTTC
TRBV19	TRBJ2-7	NA	NA	CASSLTSGSSSYEQYF	TGTGCCAGTAGTTTGACTTCGGGTTCAAGCTCCTACGAGCAGTACTTC
TRBV5-6	TRBJ2-7	NA	few	CASSLVQSYEQYF	TGTGCCAGCAGCTTGGTGCAATCCTACGAGCAGTACTTC
TRBV7-6	TRBJ2-5	NA	NA	CASSLTPETQYF	TGTGCCAGCAGCTTAACACCAGAGACCCAGTACTTC
TRBV2	TRBJ2-7	NA	NA	CASSELGSGKEQYF	TGTGCCAGCAGTGAATTGGGGTCCGGTAAAGAGCAGTACTTC
TRBV19	TRBJ2-2	NA	large	CASSISGELFF	TGTGCCAGTAGTATTTCCGGGGAGCTGTTTTTT
TRBV6-4	TRBJ2-3	TRBD2	NA	CASSDGGVTDTQYF	TGTGCCAGCAGTGATGGGGGGGTGACAGATACGCAGTATTTT
TRBV9	TRBJ2-5	NA	NA	CASSTGGALETQYF	TGTGCCAGCAGCACCGGGGGAGCCTTGGAGACCCAGTACTTC
TRBV9	TRBJ2-5	TRBD1	NA	CASSVAASTGMVETQYF	TGTGCCAGCAGCGTAGCGGCCTCGACAGGGATGGTGGAGACCCAGTACTTC
TRBV7-2	TRBJ1-4	NA	few	CASTQTGKQEKLFF	TGTGCCAGCACCCAAACGGGGAAACAGGAAAAACTGTTTTTT
TRBV4-3	TRBJ2-5	TRBD2	NA	CASSLGLGLGQETQYF	TGCGCCAGCAGCCTGGGACTAGGTTTGGGTCAAGAGACCCAGTACTTC
TRBV13	TRBJ2-2	NA	NA	CASGLRGVDTGELFF	TGTGCCAGCGGCCTCAGGGGTGTCGACACCGGGGAGCTGTTTTTT
TRBV7-2	TRBJ2-7	NA	NA	CASSSSTVAYEQYF	TGTGCCAGCAGCTCCTCGACGGTAGCCTACGAGCAGTACTTC
TRBV5-8	TRBJ1-4	NA	NA	CASSLAGNEKLFF	TGTGCCAGCAGCTTGGCTGGAAACGAAAAACTGTTTTTT
TRBV7-2	TRBJ2-5	TRBD1	NA	CASSWTGPETAQYF	TGTGCCAGCAGCTGGACAGGTCCAGAGACGGCCCAGTACTTC
TRBV6-6	TRBJ2-5	NA	NA	CASSFLEGGEETQYF	TGTGCCAGCAGTTTCCTTGAAGGGGGAGAGGAGACCCAGTACTTC
TRBV10-3	TRBJ2-1	NA	once	CAISESMGGFNEQFF	TGTGCCATCAGTGAGTCGATGGGCGGCTTCAATGAGCAGTTCTTC
TRBV10-3	TRBJ1-3	TRBD1	NA	CAISEGTGTTGNTIYF	TGTGCCATCAGTGAGGGGACAGGGACAACTGGAAACACCATATATTTT
TRBV29-1	TRBJ2-7	TRBD2	NA	CSVDPGTSGSYEQYF	TGCAGCGTTGACCCCGGGACTAGCGGGTCCTACGAGCAGTACTTC
TRBV7-2	TRBJ2-7	NA	NA	CASSLVGYEQYF	TGTGCCAGCAGCTTAGTTGGCTACGAGCAGTACTTC
TRBV2	TRBJ1-3	NA	few	CASSESPSSGNTIYF	TGTGCCAGCAGTGAGTCACCGAGCTCTGGAAACACCATATATTTT
TRBV28	TRBJ2-7	TRBD2	once	CASSLAGLAGDPYEQYF	TGTGCCAGCAGCTTGGCGGGGCTAGCGGGGGACCCCTACGAGCAGTACTTC
TRBV10-2	TRBJ2-7	TRBD2	NA	CATALAGGPNEQYF	TGCGCCACCGCCCTAGCGGGAGGGCCCAACGAGCAGTACTTC
TRBV19	TRBJ2-3	TRBD2	few	CASSGGTSGSADTQYF	TGTGCCAGTAGTGGTGGGACTAGCGGGAGTGCGGATACGCAGTATTTT
TRBV7-2	TRBJ2-1	TRBD2	NA	CASRLTSGSSYNEQFF	TGTGCCAGCAGACTTACTAGCGGGTCCTCCTACAATGAGCAGTTCTTC